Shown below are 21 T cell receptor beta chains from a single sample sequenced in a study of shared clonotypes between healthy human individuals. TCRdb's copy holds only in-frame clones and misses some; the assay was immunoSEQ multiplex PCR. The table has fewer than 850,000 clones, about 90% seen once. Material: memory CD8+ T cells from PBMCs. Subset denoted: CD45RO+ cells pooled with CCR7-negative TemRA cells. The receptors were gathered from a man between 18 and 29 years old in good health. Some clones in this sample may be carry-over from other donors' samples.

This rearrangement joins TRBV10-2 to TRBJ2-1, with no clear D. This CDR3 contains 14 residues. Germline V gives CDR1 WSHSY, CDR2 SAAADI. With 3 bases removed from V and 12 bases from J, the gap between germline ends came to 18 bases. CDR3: CASSDYPIGPRQFF. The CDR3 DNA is TGCGCCAGCAGTGATTACCCCATCGGCCCCCGGCAGTTCTTC.

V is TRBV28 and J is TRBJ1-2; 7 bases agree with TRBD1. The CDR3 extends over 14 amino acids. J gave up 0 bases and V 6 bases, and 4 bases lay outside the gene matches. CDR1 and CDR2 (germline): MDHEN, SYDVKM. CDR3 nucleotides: TGTGCCAGCAGACCGGGACAGTCTAACTATGGCTACACCTTC. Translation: CASRPGQSNYGYTF.

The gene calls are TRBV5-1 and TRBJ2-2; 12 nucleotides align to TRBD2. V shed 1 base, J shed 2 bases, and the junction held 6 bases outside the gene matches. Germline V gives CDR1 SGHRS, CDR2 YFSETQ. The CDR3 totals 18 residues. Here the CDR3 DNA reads TGCGCCAGCAGCTTGAGGGGACTAGCGGGTCGTAACACCGGGGAGCTGTTTTTT. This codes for CASSLRGLAGRNTGELFF.

The CDR3 protein is CASSLEYWGSADTQYF. CDR3 nucleotides: TGCGCCAGCAGCTTGGAGTATTGGGGATCGGCAGATACGCAGTATTTT. V usage is TRBV5-1 and J usage is TRBJ2-3, with no clear D. V was cut by 0 bases and J by 4 bases, with 15 bases left in between. CDR3 length: 16 amino acids. Germline V CDR1 and CDR2: SGHRS, YFSETQ.

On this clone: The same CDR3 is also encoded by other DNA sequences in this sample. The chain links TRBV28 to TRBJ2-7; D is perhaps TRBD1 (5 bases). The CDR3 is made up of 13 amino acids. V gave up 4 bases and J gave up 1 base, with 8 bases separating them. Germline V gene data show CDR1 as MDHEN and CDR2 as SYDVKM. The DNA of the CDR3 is TGTGCCAGCAGTTGGGGCAGTTCCTACGAGCAGTACTTC. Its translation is CASSWGSSYEQYF. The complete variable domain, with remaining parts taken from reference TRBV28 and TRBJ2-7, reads DVKVTQSSRYLVKRTGEKVFLECVQDMDHENMFWYRQDPGLGLRLIYFSYDVKMKEKGDIPEGYSVSREKKERFSLILESASTNQTSMYLCASSWGSSYEQYFGPGTRLTVT.

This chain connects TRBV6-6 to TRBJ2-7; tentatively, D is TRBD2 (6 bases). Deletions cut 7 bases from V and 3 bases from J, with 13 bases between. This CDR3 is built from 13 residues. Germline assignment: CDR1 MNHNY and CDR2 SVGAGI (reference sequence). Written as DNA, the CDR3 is TGTGCCAGCACCCCGGGACTCGTCTACGAGCAGTACTTC. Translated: CASTPGLVYEQYF.

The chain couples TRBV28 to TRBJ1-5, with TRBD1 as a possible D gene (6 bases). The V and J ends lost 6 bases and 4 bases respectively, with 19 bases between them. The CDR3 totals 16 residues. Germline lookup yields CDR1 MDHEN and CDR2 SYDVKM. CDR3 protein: CASSLRGIKGNQPQHF. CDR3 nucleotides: TGTGCCAGCAGCCTAAGGGGGATAAAGGGTAATCAGCCCCAGCATTTT.

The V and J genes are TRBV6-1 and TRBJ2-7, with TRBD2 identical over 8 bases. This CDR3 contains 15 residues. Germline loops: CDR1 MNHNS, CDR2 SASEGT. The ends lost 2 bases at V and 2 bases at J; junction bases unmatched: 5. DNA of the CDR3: TGTGCCAGCAGTGAATTCCAGCGGGGGCCCTACGAGCAGTACTTC. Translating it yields CASSEFQRGPYEQYF.

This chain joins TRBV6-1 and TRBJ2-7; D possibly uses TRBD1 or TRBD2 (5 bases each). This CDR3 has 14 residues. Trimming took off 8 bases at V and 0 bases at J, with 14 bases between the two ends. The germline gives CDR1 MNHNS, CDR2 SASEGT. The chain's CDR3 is CASRNRGFSYEQYF. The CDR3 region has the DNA TGTGCCAGCCGGAACCGGGGCTTCTCCTACGAGCAGTACTTC.

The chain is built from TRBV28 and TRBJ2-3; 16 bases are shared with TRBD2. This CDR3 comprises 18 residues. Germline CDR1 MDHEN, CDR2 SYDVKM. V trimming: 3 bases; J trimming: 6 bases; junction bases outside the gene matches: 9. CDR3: CASSLLGLAGGPGDTQYF. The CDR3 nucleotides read TGTGCCAGCAGTTTGTTGGGACTAGCGGGAGGGCCGGGGGATACGCAGTATTTT.

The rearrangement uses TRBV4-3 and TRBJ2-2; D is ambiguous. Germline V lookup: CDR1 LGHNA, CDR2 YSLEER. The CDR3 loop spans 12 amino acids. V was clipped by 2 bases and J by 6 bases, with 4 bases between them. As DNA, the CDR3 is TGCGCCAGCAGCCAAAGACCCGGGGAGCTGTTTTTT. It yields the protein CASSQRPGELFF.

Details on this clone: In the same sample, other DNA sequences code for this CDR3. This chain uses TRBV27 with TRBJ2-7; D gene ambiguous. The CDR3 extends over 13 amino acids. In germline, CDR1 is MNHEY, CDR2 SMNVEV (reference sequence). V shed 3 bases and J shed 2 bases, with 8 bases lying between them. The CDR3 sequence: CASSFSRTYEQYF. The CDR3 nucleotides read TGTGCCAGCAGTTTTTCGCGAACCTACGAGCAGTACTTC.

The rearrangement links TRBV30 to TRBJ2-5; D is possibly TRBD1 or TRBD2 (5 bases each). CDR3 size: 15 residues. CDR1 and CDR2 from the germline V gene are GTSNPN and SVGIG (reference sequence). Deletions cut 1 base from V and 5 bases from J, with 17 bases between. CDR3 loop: CAWSGSGPQLETQYF. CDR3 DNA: TGTGCCTGGAGTGGATCGGGACCGCAGTTGGAGACCCAGTACTTC.

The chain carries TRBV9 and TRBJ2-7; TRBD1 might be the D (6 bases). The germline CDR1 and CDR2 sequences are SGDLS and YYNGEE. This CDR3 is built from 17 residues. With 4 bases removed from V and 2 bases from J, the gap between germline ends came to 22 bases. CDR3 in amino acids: CASSQSPSPRGTYEQYF. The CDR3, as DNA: TGTGCCAGCAGCCAATCCCCATCCCCCAGGGGCACCTACGAGCAGTACTTC.

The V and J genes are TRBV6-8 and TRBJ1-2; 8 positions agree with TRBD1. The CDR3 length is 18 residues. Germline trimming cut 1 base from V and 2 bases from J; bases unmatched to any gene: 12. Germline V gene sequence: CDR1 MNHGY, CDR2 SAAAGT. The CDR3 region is CASSYCDPPGQANYGYTF. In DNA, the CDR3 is TGTGCCAGCAGTTACTGCGACCCCCCGGGACAGGCAAACTATGGCTACACCTTC.

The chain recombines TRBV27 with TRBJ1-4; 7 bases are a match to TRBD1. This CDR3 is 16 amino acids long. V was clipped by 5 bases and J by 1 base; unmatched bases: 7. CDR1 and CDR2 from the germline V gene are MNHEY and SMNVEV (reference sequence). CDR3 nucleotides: TGTGCCAGCAGTACTAAGGGGGCGGAAACTAATGAAAAACTGTTTTTT. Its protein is CASSTKGAETNEKLFF.

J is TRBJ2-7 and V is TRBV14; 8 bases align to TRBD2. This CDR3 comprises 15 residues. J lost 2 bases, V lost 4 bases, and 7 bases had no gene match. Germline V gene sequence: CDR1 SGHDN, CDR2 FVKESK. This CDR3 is CASSLLRGGTYEQYF. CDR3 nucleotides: TGTGCCAGCAGCCTCCTCCGGGGGGGGACCTACGAGCAGTACTTC.

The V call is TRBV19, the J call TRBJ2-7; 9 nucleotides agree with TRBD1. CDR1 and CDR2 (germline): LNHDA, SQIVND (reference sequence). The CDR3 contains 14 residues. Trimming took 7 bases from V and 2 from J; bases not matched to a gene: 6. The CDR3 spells CASTRDRDTYEQYF. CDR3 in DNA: TGTGCCAGTACCAGGGACAGGGACACCTACGAGCAGTACTTC.

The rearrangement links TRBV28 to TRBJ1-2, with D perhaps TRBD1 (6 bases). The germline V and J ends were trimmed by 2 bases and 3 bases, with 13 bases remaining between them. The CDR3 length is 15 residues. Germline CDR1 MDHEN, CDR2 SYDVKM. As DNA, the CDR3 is TGTGCCAGCAGTTTACACCTCAGGGGCGACTATGGCTACACCTTC. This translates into CASSLHLRGDYGYTF.

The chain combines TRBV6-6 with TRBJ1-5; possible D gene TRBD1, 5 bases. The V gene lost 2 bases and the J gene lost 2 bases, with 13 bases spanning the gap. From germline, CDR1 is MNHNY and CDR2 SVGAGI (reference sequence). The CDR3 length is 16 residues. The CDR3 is CASSYVGGGGNQPQHF. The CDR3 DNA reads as TGTGCCAGCAGTTACGTTGGGGGAGGTGGCAATCAGCCCCAGCATTTT.

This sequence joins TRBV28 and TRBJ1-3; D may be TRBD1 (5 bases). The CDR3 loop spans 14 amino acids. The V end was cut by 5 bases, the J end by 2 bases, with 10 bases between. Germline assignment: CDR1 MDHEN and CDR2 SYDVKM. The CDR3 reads CASSMTGPGNTIYF. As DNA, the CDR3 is TGTGCCAGCAGTATGACGGGACCTGGAAACACCATATATTTT.